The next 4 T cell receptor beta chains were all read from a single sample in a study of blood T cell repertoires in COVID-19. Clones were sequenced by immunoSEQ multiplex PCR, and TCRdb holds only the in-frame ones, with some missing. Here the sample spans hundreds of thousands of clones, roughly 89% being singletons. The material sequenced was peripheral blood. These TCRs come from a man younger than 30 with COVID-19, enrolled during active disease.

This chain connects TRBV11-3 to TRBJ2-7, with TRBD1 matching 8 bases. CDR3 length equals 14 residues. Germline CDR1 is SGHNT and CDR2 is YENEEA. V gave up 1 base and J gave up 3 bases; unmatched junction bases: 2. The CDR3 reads CASSLGTGSYEQYF. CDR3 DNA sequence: TGTGCCAGCAGCTTAGGGACAGGGAGCTACGAGCAGTACTTC.

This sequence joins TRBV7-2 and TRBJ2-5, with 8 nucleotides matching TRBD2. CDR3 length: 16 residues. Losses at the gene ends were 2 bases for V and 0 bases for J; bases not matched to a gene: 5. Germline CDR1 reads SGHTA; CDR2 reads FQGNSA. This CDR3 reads CASSLIREGYQETQYF. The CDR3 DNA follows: TGTGCCAGCAGCTTAATTCGGGAGGGGTACCAAGAGACCCAGTACTTC.

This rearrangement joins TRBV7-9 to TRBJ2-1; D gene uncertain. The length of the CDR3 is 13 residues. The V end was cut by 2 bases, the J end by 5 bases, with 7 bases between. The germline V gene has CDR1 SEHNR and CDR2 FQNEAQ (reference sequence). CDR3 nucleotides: TGTGCCAGCAGCTTATCAGTGGACAATGAGCAGTTCTTC. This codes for CASSLSVDNEQFF. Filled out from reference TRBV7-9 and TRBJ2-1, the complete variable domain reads DTGVSQNPRHKITKRGQNVTFRCDPISEHNRLYWYRQTLGQGPEFLTYFQNEAQLEKSRLLSDRFSAERPKGSFSTLEIQRTEQGDSAMYLCASSLSVDNEQFFGPGTRLTVL.

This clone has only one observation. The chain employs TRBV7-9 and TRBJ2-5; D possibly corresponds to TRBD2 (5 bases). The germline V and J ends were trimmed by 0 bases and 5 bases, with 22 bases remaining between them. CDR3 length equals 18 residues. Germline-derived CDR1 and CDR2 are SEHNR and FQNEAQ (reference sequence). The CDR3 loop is CASSLAAGAFDSWETQYF. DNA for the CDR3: TGTGCCAGCAGCTTAGCGGCGGGCGCTTTTGACTCTTGGGAGACCCAGTACTTC.